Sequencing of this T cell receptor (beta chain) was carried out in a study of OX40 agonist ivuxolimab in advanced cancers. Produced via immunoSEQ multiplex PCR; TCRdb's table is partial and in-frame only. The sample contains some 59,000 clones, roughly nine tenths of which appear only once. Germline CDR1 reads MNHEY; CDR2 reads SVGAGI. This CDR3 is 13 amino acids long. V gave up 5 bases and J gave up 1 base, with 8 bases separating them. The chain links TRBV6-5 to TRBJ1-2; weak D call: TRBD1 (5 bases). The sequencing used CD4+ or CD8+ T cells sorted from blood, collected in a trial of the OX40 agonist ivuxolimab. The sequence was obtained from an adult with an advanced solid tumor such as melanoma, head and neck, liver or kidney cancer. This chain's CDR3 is CASSRTFNYGYTF. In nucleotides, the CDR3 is TGTGCCAGCAGTAGGACATTTAACTATGGCTACACCTTC.